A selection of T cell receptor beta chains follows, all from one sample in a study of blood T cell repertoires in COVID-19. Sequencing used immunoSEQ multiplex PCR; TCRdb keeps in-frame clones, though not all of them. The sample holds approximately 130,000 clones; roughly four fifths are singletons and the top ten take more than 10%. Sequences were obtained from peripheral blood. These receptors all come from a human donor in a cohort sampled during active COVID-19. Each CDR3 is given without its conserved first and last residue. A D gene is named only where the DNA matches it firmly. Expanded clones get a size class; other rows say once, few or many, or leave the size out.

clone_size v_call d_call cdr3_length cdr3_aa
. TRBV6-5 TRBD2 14 ASSYVGGGRTDTQY
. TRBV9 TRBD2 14 ASSPEVGGGINEQF
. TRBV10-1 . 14 ASSESGGGPQNEQF
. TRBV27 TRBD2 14 ASSSSGTSGGYTQY
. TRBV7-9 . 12 ASTRGPLSGELF
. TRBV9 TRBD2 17 ASSVGGTGTSGGSYEQY
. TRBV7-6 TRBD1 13 ASSTWTGDVYGYT
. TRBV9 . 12 ASSVHLQGDTQY
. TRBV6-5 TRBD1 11 ASRATGVETQY
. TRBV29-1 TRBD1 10 SAWTGGGEQY
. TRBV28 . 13 ASSLRTGVSNTIY
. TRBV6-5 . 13 ASRGSHTGANVLT
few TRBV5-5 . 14 ASSYAGVPPKSPLH
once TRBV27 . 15 ASKFGGSHYSNQPQH
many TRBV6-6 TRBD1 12 ASSFGQGGDTQY
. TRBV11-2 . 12 ASSSGSSGNTIY
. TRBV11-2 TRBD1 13 ASSTAGGRYTEAF
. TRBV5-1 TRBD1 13 ASSHSQGATDTQY
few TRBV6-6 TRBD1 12 ASNRDRGAETQY
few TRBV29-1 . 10 SVEVQPRGYT
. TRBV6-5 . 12 ASALGSGNTEAF
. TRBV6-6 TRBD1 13 ASSQPGQGAYEQY
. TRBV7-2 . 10 ASSLGRDEQF
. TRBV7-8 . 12 ASSPTRVQGAAF
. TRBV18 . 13 ASSPWQTYQETQY
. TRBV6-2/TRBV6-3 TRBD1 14 ASSYEGQGVQETQY
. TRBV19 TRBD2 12 ASMGLAGGDTQY